This T cell receptor beta chain derives from a study of blood T cell repertoires in COVID-19. Study summary: Acute-phase and convalescent COVID-19 samples originated in the United States, Italy and Spain. In each case, the material was cDNA or gDNA derived from T cells, B-cell-depleted T cells, or PBMCs.

V lost 7 bases, J lost 0 bases, and 6 bases stayed unmatched. The CDR3 is 14 residues long. Germline V gene sequence: CDR1 MRHNA, CDR2 SNTAGT. In the source study's methods: The authors estimated nucleated cell counts from reference gene primer amplification. The method was immunoSEQ multiplex PCR; TCRdb's version includes in-frame clones alone and lacks a portion of them. The V and J calls and clone size were taken over from that table, and D and trimming were inferred from the DNA. The table records under 170,000 clones, about 86% of them present only once. Sequenced material: peripheral blood. The chain combines TRBV6-4 with TRBJ2-7; 7 nucleotides agree with TRBD1. This receptor was taken from a man aged 70-80 years with acute or convalescent COVID-19. As DNA, the CDR3 is TGTGCCAGCAAGTGGGACAGCAGCTCCTACGAGCAGTACTTC. It encodes CASKWDSSSYEQYF.